A selection of T cell receptor beta chains follows, all from one sample in a study of Graves' ophthalmopathy and Graves' hyperthyroidism. TCRdb reprocessed the multiplex PCR reads with MiXCR, giving one entry per CDR3 protein. This table holds approximately 480,000 distinct CDR3 sequences, 13% to 15% found once. Sequencing was done on a sample of blood. The receptors were sampled from a woman aged 25 to 45 with Graves' ophthalmopathy. Each CDR3 is given with its conserved first and last residue. The D gene is left open where the match is weak. Some rows have no size entry. The others give once, few or many, or a class for an expanded clone.

>.|TRBJ2-5|TRBV7-2|many
TGTGCCAGCAGCTTAGGCGGGGCAGTACAAGAGACCCAGTACTTC
CASSLGGAVQETQYF
>.|TRBJ2-7|TRBV6-1|many
TGTGCCAGCAGTGTTCAGGCAGAGATCTACGAGCAGTACTTC
CASSVQAEIYEQYF
>.|TRBJ1-1|TRBV24-1|many
TGTGCCACCCGCCCCGGGGTCGGGGGCACTGAAGCTTTCTTT
CATRPGVGGTEAFF
>.|TRBJ1-1|TRBV9|many
TGTGCCAGCAGCGTACAGGGAGACACTGAAGCTTTCTTT
CASSVQGDTEAFF
>.|TRBJ1-6|TRBV4-2|few
TGTGCCAGCAGCCAAGTGGGGGCGTCACCCCTCCACTTT
CASSQVGASPLHF
>TRBD1|TRBJ2-7|TRBV5-1|many
TGCGCCAGCAGGGGCCAGGGACAGGGGGCCTACGAGCAGTACTTC
CASRGQGQGAYEQYF
>TRBD2|TRBJ2-5|TRBV30|few
TGTGCCTGGAGTGTATTGCGGGGGGGGGAGACCCAGTACTTC
CAWSVLRGGETQYF
>.|TRBJ2-7|TRBV6-1|.
TGTGCCAGCAGCGAATCCCTTAATTTCCCCGGGGTATCCTACGAGCAGTACTTC
CASSESLNFPGVSYEQYF
>TRBD1|TRBJ2-5|TRBV2|many
TGTGCCAGCATTCCGCCGGGACAGGCGTACCAAGAGACCCAGTACTTC
CASIPPGQAYQETQYF
>TRBD1|TRBJ1-5|TRBV19|many
TGTGCCAGCGGGGACAGGGGTAATCAGCCCCAGCATTTT
CASGDRGNQPQHF
>.|TRBJ1-5|TRBV7-8|many
TGTGCCAGCAGCTTACACAGGTATAATCAGCCCCAGCATTTT
CASSLHRYNQPQHF
>.|TRBJ1-1|TRBV19|many
TGTGCCAGCGATGGGACAAGGAACACTGAAGCTTTCTTT
CASDGTRNTEAFF
>.|TRBJ2-5|TRBV11-1|many
TGTGCCAGCAGCTTAACACCCACACAAGAGACCCAGTACTTC
CASSLTPTQETQYF
>TRBD2|TRBJ2-7|TRBV7-3|many
TGTGCCAGCAGCCAAGGACTAGCGGGAGTTTACGAGCAGTACTTC
CASSQGLAGVYEQYF
>.|TRBJ2-7|TRBV7-2|many
TGTGCCAGCAGCTTTCTGGGGCAGGGCTCCTACGAGCAGTACTTC
CASSFLGQGSYEQYF
>.|TRBJ1-6|TRBV11-2|few
TGTGCCAGCAGCTTGATGGCAGGGGTCAATTCACCCCTCCACTTT
CASSLMAGVNSPLHF
>TRBD2|TRBJ2-7|TRBV6-2/TRBV6-3|once
TGTGCCAGCAGTTACGTAGCGGGGGGGCCTTTGTACGAGCAGTACTTC
CASSYVAGGPLYEQYF
>.|TRBJ2-7|TRBV20-1|few
TGCAGTGCCCTAGGAGCGACGGACTCCTACGAGCAGTACTTC
CSALGATDSYEQYF
>.|TRBJ1-1|TRBV12-3/TRBV12-4|.
TGTGCCAGTAGGTCGTTCGAGGGATTCACTGAAGCTTTCTTT
CASRSFEGFTEAFF
>.|TRBJ1-1|TRBV6-1|.
TGTGCCAGCAAATTAGGGCCTGAAGCTTTCTTT
CASKLGPEAFF
>.|TRBJ1-2|TRBV29-1|.
TGCAGCGTTGAACGGACAGCCCTTGGCTACACCTTC
CSVERTALGYTF
>TRBD2|TRBJ2-5|TRBV27|many
TGTGCCAGCAGTCCCTGGGGAGGGCGGGAGACCCAGTACTTC
CASSPWGGRETQYF
>.|TRBJ1-5|TRBV27|many
TGTGCCAGCAGTTCAGTCAGTCATCAGCCCCAGCATTTT
CASSSVSHQPQHF
>.|TRBJ2-7|TRBV6-2/TRBV6-3|many
TGTGCCAGCAGCGGTAACCGGGACACCGCCTACGAGCAGTACTTC
CASSGNRDTAYEQYF
>TRBD1|TRBJ2-7|TRBV15|many
TGTGCCACCAGCACCGGGACAGGTTCCTACGAGCAGTACTTC
CATSTGTGSYEQYF
>TRBD2|TRBJ2-7|TRBV27|many
TGTGCCAGCAGTTATACTAGCGGACCCTCCTACGAGCAGTACTTC
CASSYTSGPSYEQYF
>.|TRBJ1-2|TRBV7-9|many
TGTGCCAGCAGCTTAGCCACAACGGATGGCTACACCTTC
CASSLATTDGYTF
>.|TRBJ1-2|TRBV12-3/TRBV12-4|many
TGTGCCAGCAGTTTTGAGCTATTTCGGGAAGGGAATAACTATGGCTACACCTTC
CASSFELFREGNNYGYTF
>.|TRBJ1-5|TRBV18|.
TGTGCCAGCTCACCACCTTCTAGCAATCAGCCCCAGCATTTT
CASSPPSSNQPQHF